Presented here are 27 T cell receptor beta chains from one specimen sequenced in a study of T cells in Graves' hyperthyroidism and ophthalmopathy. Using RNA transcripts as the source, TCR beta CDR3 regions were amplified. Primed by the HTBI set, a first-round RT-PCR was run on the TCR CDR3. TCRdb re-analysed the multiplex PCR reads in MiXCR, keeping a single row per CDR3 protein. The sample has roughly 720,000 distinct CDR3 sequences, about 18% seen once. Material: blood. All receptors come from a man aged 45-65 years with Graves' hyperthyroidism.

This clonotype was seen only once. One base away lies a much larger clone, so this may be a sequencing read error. The DNA for the CDR3 is TGTGCCAATACCCTAGGGAGGATCTCCAATGAGCAGTTCTTC. Its protein product is CANTLGRISNEQFF. The chain joins TRBV19 to TRBJ2-1, with a possible D match to TRBD2 (6 bases). The CDR3 is 14 amino acids. Germline-derived CDR1 and CDR2 are LNHDA and SQIVND (reference sequence). V lost 10 bases and J lost 6, with 19 bases in between.

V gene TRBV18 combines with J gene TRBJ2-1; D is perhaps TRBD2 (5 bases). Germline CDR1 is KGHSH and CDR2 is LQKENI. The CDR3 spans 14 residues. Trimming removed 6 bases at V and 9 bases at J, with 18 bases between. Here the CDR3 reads CASSPVWEYSEQFF. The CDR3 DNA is TGTGCCAGCTCCCCGGTGTGGGAGTATAGTGAGCAGTTCTTC.

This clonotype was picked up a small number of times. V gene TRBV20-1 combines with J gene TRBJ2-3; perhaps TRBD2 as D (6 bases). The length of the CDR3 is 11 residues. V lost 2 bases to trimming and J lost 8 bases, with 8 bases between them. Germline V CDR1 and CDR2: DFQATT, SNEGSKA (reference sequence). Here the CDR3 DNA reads TGCAGTGCTAGAACGGGGGTTACGCAGTATTTT. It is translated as CSARTGVTQYF.

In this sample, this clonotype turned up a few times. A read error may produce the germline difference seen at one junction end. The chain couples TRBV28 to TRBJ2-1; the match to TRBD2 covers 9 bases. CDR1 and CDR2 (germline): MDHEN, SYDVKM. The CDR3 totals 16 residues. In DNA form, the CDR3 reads TGTGCCGGCAGCTCCTTAGCGGGAGAGGCCTACAATGAGCAGTTCTTC. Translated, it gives CAGSSLAGEAYNEQFF.

The CDR3 DNA is TGCGCCAGCAGCTTACAGGGGGAGGGCACTGAAGCTTTCTTT. It translates to CASSLQGEGTEAFF. V usage is TRBV5-1 and J usage is TRBJ1-1; 8 bases align to TRBD1. Germline V lookup: CDR1 SGHRS, CDR2 YFSETQ. Unmatched junction bases numbered 4, after V lost 2 bases and J lost 4 bases. The CDR3 runs 14 residues.

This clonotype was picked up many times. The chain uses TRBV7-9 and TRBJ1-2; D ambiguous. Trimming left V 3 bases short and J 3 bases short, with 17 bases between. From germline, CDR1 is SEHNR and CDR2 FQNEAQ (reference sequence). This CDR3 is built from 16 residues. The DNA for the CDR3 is TGTGCCAGCAGCTTGGGTGGAGGCGTGGGTTACTATGGCTACACCTTC. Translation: CASSLGGGVGYYGYTF.

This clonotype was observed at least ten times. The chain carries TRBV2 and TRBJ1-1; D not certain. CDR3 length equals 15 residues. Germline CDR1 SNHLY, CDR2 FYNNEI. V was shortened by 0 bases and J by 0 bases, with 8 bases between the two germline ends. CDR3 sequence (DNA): TGTGCCAGCAGTGAAGCGTGGAACCTGAACACTGAAGCTTTCTTT. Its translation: CASSEAWNLNTEAFF.

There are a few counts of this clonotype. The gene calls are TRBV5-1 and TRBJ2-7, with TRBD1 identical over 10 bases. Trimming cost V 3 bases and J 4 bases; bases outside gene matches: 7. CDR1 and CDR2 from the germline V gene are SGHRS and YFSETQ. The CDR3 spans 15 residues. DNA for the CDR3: TGCGCCAGCAGCTCGGAGCCGGGACAGGGGTACGAGCAGTACTTC. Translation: CASSSEPGQGYEQYF.

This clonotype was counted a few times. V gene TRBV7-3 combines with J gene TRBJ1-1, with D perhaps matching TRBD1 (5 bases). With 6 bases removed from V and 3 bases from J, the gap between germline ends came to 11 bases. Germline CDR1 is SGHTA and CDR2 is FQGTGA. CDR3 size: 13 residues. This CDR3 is CASSRQPHTEAFF. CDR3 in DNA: TGTGCCAGCAGTCGACAGCCCCACACTGAAGCTTTCTTT. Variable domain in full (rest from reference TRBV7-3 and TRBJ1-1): GAGVSQTPSNKVTEKGKYVELRCDPISGHTALYWYRQSLGQGPEFLIYFQGTGAADDSGLPNDRFFAVRPEGSVSTLKIQRTERGDSAVYLCASSRQPHTEAFFGQGTRLTVV.

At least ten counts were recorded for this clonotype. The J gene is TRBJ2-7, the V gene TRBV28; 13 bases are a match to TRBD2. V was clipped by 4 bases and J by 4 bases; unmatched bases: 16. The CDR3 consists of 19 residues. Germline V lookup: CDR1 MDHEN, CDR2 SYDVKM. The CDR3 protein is CASSSPSPGLAGVKYEQYF. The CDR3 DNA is TGTGCCAGCAGTTCTCCCTCACCAGGACTAGCGGGAGTCAAATACGAGCAGTACTTC.

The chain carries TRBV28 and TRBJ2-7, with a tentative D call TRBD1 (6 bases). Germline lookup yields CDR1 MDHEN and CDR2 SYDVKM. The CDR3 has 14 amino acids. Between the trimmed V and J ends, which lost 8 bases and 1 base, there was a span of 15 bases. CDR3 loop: CASWPGQGSYEQYF. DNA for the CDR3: TGTGCCAGCTGGCCGGGGCAGGGGTCCTACGAGCAGTACTTC.

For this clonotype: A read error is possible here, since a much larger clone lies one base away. CDR3 loop: CSVRRGLAGEGETQYF. The DNA for the CDR3 is TGCAGTGTTAGAAGGGGACTAGCGGGAGAGGGAGAGACCCAGTACTTC. V gene TRBV20-1 combines with J gene TRBJ2-5, with 14 bases fitting TRBD2. The germline V gene has CDR1 DFQATT and CDR2 SNEGSKA (reference sequence). The CDR3 is 16 amino acids.

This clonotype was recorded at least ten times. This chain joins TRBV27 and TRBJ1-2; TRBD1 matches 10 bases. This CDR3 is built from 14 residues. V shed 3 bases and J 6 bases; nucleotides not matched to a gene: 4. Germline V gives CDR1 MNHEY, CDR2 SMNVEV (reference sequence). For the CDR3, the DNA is TGTGCCAGCAGTTTTAGGACAGGGGGGGATGGCTACACCTTC. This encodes CASSFRTGGDGYTF.

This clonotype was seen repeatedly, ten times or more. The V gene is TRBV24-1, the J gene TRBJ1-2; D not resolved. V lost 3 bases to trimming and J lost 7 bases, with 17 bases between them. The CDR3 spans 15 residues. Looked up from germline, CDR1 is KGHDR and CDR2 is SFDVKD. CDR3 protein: CATSDTPSGGSGYTF. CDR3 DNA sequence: TGTGCCACCAGTGATACTCCCTCGGGAGGGTCTGGCTACACCTTC.

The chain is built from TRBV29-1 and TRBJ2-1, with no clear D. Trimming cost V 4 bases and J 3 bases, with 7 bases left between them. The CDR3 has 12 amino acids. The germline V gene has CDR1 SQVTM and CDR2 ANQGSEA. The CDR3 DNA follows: TGCAGCGTTGGCGGTTTCTACAATGAGCAGTTCTTC. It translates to CSVGGFYNEQFF.

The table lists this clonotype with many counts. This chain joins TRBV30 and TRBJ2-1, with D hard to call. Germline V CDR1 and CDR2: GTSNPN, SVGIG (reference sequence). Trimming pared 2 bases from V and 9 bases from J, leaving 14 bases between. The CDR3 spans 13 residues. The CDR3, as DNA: TGTGCCTGGAGTCTTGCGCCCGGCCGTGAGCAGTTCTTC. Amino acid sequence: CAWSLAPGREQFF.

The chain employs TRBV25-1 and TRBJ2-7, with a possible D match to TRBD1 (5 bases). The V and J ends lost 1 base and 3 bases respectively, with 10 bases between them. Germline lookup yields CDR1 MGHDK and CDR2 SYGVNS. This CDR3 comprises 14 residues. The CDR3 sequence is CASSEWAGFYEQYF. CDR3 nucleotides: TGTGCCAGCAGTGAATGGGCAGGGTTCTACGAGCAGTACTTC.

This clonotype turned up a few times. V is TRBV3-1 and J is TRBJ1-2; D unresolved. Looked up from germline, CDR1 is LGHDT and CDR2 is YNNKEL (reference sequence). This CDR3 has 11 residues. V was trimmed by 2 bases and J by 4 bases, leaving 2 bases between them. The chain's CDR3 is CASSQLYGYTF. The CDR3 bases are TGTGCCAGCAGCCAACTCTATGGCTACACCTTC.

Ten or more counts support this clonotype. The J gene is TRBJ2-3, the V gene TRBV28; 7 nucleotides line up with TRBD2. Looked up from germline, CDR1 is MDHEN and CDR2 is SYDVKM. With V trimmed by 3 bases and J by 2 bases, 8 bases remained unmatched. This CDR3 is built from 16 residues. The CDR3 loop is CASSFVTGGTTDTQYF. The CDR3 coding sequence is TGTGCCAGCAGTTTTGTAACGGGAGGCACCACAGATACGCAGTATTTT.

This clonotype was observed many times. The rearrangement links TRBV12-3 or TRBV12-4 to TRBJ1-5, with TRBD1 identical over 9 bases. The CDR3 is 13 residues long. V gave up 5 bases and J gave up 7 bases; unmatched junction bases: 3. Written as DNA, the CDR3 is TGTGCCAGCAGTGGGACAGGGTGGCAGCCCCAGCATTTT. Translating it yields CASSGTGWQPQHF.

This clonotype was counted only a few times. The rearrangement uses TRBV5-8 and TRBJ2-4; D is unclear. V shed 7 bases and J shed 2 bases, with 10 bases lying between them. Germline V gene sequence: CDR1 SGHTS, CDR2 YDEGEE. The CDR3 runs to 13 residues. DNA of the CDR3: TGTGCCAGCCCCGGACGGACCAAAAACATTCAGTACTTC. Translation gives CASPGRTKNIQYF.

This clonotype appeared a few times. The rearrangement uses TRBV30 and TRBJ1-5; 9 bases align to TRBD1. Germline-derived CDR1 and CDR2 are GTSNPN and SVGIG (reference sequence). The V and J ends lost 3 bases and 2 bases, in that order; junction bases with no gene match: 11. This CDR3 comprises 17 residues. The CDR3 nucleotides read TGTGCCTGGAGCCAAGGGACAGGGTTCGCCGGCAATCAGCCCCAGCATTTT. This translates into CAWSQGTGFAGNQPQHF. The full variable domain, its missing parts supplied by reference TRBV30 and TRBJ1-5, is SQTIHQWPATLVQPVGSPLSLECTVEGTSNPNLYWYRQAAGRGLQLLFYSVGIGQISSEVPQNLSASRPQDRQFILSSKKLLLSDSGFYLCAWSQGTGFAGNQPQHFGDGTRLSIL.

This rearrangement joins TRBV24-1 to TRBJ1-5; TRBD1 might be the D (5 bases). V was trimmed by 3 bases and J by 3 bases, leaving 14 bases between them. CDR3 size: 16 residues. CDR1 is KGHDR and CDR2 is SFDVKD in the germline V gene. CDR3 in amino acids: CATSDRADSFNQPQHF. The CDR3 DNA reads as TGTGCCACCAGTGATCGGGCCGACAGCTTCAATCAGCCCCAGCATTTT.

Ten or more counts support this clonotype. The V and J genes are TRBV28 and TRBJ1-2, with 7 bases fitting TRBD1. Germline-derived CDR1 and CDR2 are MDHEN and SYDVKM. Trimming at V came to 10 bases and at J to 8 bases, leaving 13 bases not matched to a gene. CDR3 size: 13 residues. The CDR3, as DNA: TGTGCCACCATCGACACAGGGGCTAGGGGCTACACCTTC. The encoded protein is CATIDTGARGYTF.

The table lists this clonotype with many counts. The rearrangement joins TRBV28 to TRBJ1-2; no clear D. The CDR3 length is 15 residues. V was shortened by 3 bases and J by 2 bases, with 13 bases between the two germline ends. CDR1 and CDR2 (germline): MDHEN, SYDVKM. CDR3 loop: CASSFPTDRNYGYTF. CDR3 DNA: TGTGCCAGCAGTTTCCCGACGGACCGCAACTATGGCTACACCTTC.

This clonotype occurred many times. This chain's CDR3 is CATSGPGQDTDQPQHF. CDR3 DNA sequence: TGTGCCACCAGTGGGCCGGGACAGGATACCGATCAGCCCCAGCATTTT. The chain carries TRBV24-1 and TRBJ1-5; 8 bases fit TRBD1. Per germline, CDR1 KGHDR and CDR2 SFDVKD. The CDR3 loop spans 16 amino acids. The V gene end was trimmed by 5 bases and the J gene end by 5 bases; junction bases not matched to a gene: 10.

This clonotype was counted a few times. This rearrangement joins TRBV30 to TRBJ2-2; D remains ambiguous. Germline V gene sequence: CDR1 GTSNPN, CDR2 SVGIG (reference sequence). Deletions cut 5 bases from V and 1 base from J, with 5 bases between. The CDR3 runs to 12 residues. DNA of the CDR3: TGTGCCTGGGTGATGAACACCGGGGAGCTGTTTTTT. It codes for CAWVMNTGELFF.